The rows below give T cell receptor beta chains drawn from one sample of a study of yellow fever vaccine responses in identical twins. MiXCR was run by TCRdb on the RT-PCR reads, yielding one entry per CDR3 protein. This repertoire shows about 1,400 distinct CDR3 sequences, around nine tenths found once; its top ten account for around 5%. Sequenced material: T cells from blood (PBMCs), unsorted or a sorted subset (not recorded which), taken before or after yellow fever vaccination (not recorded which). All receptors come from a young woman who received the yellow fever vaccine. The CDR3 runs from the conserved cysteine through the conserved F or W. D genes are given only for firm matches. Size tells how often a clone was seen (once, few, many) or the class of an expanded clone, and some rows leave it out.

abundance: NA
d_gene: TRBD2
v_gene: TRBV10-3
j_gene: TRBJ2-7
CDR3aa: CAISERTSGEQYF

abundance: NA
d_gene: NA
v_gene: TRBV6-1
j_gene: TRBJ2-7
CDR3aa: CASSETAGASYEQYF

abundance: NA
d_gene: NA
v_gene: TRBV9
j_gene: TRBJ1-1
CDR3aa: CASSVVVEQSNEAFF

abundance: NA
d_gene: NA
v_gene: TRBV15
j_gene: TRBJ1-2
CDR3aa: CATSRDREGLNYGYTF

abundance: NA
d_gene: NA
v_gene: TRBV6-1
j_gene: TRBJ2-1
CDR3aa: CASSMDGYNEQFF

abundance: NA
d_gene: NA
v_gene: TRBV28
j_gene: TRBJ2-1
CDR3aa: CASSLGPQGKQFF

abundance: NA
d_gene: NA
v_gene: TRBV7-9
j_gene: TRBJ1-1
CDR3aa: CASSAPGANTEAFF

abundance: NA
d_gene: NA
v_gene: TRBV4-1
j_gene: TRBJ2-5
CDR3aa: CASSQDLIPRTQYF

abundance: NA
d_gene: NA
v_gene: TRBV7-7
j_gene: TRBJ2-1
CDR3aa: CASSSGSSPPNEQFF

abundance: once
d_gene: NA
v_gene: TRBV4-1
j_gene: TRBJ1-2
CDR3aa: CASSQGAGYTF

abundance: once
d_gene: NA
v_gene: TRBV10-3
j_gene: TRBJ1-5
CDR3aa: CAISGTGGNQPQHF

abundance: NA
d_gene: NA
v_gene: TRBV12-3/TRBV12-4
j_gene: TRBJ2-1
CDR3aa: CASTVRVRNEQFF

abundance: once
d_gene: TRBD1
v_gene: TRBV9
j_gene: TRBJ2-1
CDR3aa: CASSARPGGRDNEQFF

abundance: NA
d_gene: TRBD1
v_gene: TRBV4-1
j_gene: TRBJ1-1
CDR3aa: CASSQTGTEGREAFF

abundance: NA
d_gene: TRBD2
v_gene: TRBV10-3
j_gene: TRBJ2-3
CDR3aa: CAISARSGRGTDTQYF

abundance: once
d_gene: NA
v_gene: TRBV5-5
j_gene: TRBJ1-1
CDR3aa: CASSSAGFSEAFF

abundance: NA
d_gene: TRBD2
v_gene: TRBV20-1
j_gene: TRBJ2-1
CDR3aa: CSARRLAGTYNEQFF

abundance: NA
d_gene: NA
v_gene: TRBV15
j_gene: TRBJ1-1
CDR3aa: CATSRVRVSTEAFF

abundance: NA
d_gene: NA
v_gene: TRBV10-1
j_gene: TRBJ2-3
CDR3aa: CASSPDLDTQYF

abundance: NA
d_gene: NA
v_gene: TRBV15
j_gene: TRBJ1-5
CDR3aa: CATSRDLGSNQPQHF

abundance: NA
d_gene: NA
v_gene: TRBV10-1
j_gene: TRBJ1-2
CDR3aa: CASSSGTYPTPLELAYGYTF

abundance: few
d_gene: NA
v_gene: TRBV7-2
j_gene: TRBJ1-5
CDR3aa: CASSLAHSNQPQHF

abundance: NA
d_gene: NA
v_gene: TRBV5-4
j_gene: TRBJ2-7
CDR3aa: CASSLWVRSYEQYF

abundance: NA
d_gene: NA
v_gene: TRBV7-6
j_gene: TRBJ2-7
CDR3aa: CASSLGTAYEQYF

abundance: few
d_gene: TRBD2
v_gene: TRBV28
j_gene: TRBJ2-7
CDR3aa: CASSSPIAGQSSYEQYF

abundance: NA
d_gene: NA
v_gene: TRBV13
j_gene: TRBJ1-5
CDR3aa: CASSGQGNQPQHF

abundance: NA
d_gene: TRBD2
v_gene: TRBV6-2/TRBV6-3
j_gene: TRBJ2-1
CDR3aa: CASSFSTSGSPGEQFF

abundance: NA
d_gene: TRBD1
v_gene: TRBV20-1
j_gene: TRBJ1-6
CDR3aa: CSALDRSSYNSPLHF

abundance: NA
d_gene: NA
v_gene: TRBV6-2/TRBV6-3
j_gene: TRBJ2-2
CDR3aa: CASSYGAKNTGELFF

abundance: NA
d_gene: TRBD2
v_gene: TRBV11-1
j_gene: TRBJ2-7
CDR3aa: CASSSPGLGYEQYF

abundance: NA
d_gene: TRBD2
v_gene: TRBV7-1
j_gene: TRBJ2-1
CDR3aa: CASSSTLAGGYNEQFF

abundance: once
d_gene: NA
v_gene: TRBV15
j_gene: TRBJ2-7
CDR3aa: CATRYELGNSYEQYF

abundance: NA
d_gene: NA
v_gene: TRBV6-5
j_gene: TRBJ2-7
CDR3aa: CASSYPGGHQYF

abundance: NA
d_gene: NA
v_gene: TRBV9
j_gene: TRBJ2-4
CDR3aa: CASSLGQKNIQYF

abundance: NA
d_gene: TRBD2
v_gene: TRBV18
j_gene: TRBJ2-1
CDR3aa: CASSHGTTNEQFF

abundance: NA
d_gene: NA
v_gene: TRBV29-1
j_gene: TRBJ2-7
CDR3aa: CSVELGDRGEQYF

abundance: NA
d_gene: NA
v_gene: TRBV7-7
j_gene: TRBJ1-1
CDR3aa: CASSQDKNTEAFF

abundance: NA
d_gene: NA
v_gene: TRBV6-2/TRBV6-3
j_gene: TRBJ2-1
CDR3aa: CASSYSFPPRDYNEQFF

abundance: NA
d_gene: TRBD2
v_gene: TRBV4-2
j_gene: TRBJ2-1
CDR3aa: CASSQDGTSGGVTLEQFF

abundance: NA
d_gene: TRBD2
v_gene: TRBV6-4
j_gene: TRBJ2-1
CDR3aa: CASSDSSGSYNEQFF

abundance: NA
d_gene: NA
v_gene: TRBV4-1
j_gene: TRBJ2-5
CDR3aa: CASSQAGLGETQYF

abundance: NA
d_gene: NA
v_gene: TRBV6-1
j_gene: TRBJ2-7
CDR3aa: CASRRDNTYEQYF

abundance: once
d_gene: NA
v_gene: TRBV7-9
j_gene: TRBJ1-1
CDR3aa: CASSFTGLNTEAFF

abundance: NA
d_gene: NA
v_gene: TRBV20-1
j_gene: TRBJ2-6
CDR3aa: CSAWWRPGANVLTF

abundance: NA
d_gene: TRBD1
v_gene: TRBV24-1
j_gene: TRBJ2-7
CDR3aa: CATSDPDRSSYEQYF

abundance: NA
d_gene: TRBD2
v_gene: TRBV20-1
j_gene: TRBJ2-1
CDR3aa: CSARVAGPYNEQFF

abundance: NA
d_gene: TRBD2
v_gene: TRBV2
j_gene: TRBJ2-1
CDR3aa: CASSEGLAGVGEQFF

abundance: NA
d_gene: NA
v_gene: TRBV11-3
j_gene: TRBJ2-1
CDR3aa: CASSPRGSNEQFF

abundance: once
d_gene: NA
v_gene: TRBV7-2
j_gene: TRBJ2-1
CDR3aa: CASSLQGGYEQFF

abundance: NA
d_gene: NA
v_gene: TRBV6-1
j_gene: TRBJ2-7
CDR3aa: CASSEASGLSSYEQYF

abundance: NA
d_gene: NA
v_gene: TRBV24-1
j_gene: TRBJ2-1
CDR3aa: CATSEPGLNEQFF

abundance: NA
d_gene: TRBD1
v_gene: TRBV10-1
j_gene: TRBJ1-2
CDR3aa: CASSPATGEDYGYTF

abundance: NA
d_gene: TRBD1
v_gene: TRBV4-1
j_gene: TRBJ1-2
CDR3aa: CASSHEPGQLYGYTF

abundance: NA
d_gene: TRBD2
v_gene: TRBV6-5
j_gene: TRBJ2-4
CDR3aa: CASSYLAGEGNIQYF

abundance: NA
d_gene: NA
v_gene: TRBV29-1
j_gene: TRBJ1-2
CDR3aa: CSVEGTALYGYTF